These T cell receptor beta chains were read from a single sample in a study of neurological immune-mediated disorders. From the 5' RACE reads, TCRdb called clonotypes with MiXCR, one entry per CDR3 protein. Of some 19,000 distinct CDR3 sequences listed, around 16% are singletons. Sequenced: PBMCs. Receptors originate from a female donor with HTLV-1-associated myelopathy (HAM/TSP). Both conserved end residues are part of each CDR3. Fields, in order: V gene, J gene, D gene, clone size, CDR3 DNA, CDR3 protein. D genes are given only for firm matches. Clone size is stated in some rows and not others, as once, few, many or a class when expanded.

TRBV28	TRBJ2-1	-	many	TGTGCCAGCAGTACCTTTCAGGGGACATCTTACAATGAGCAGTTCTTC	CASSTFQGTSYNEQFF
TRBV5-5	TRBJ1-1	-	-	-	CASSFYICSASWTGEAFF
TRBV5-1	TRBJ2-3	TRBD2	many	TGCGCCAGCAGCTTTTTAGCGGGAGGGCCAGATACGCAGTATTTT	CASSFLAGGPDTQYF
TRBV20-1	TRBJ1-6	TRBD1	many	TGCAGTGCTAGGAGGGGGCCGGTTAATGGTTATAATTCACCCCTCCACTTT	CSARRGPVNGYNSPLHF
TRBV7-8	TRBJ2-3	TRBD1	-	TGTGCCAGCAGCAGAAGCTTCAGGGCCAGGGGGCGGTCTCTCCCAGATACGCAGTATTTT	CASSRSFRARGRSLPDTQYF
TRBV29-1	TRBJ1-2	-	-	TGCAGCGCCGAACCCTCAGGGGCCCGACTTGGCTACACCTTC	CSAEPSGARLGYTF
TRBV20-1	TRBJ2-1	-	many	TGCAGTGCAACGGACCCCCCTGAGCAGTTCTTC	CSATDPPEQFF
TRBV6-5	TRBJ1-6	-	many	TGTGCCAGCAGTTATATCCCCCTAGATTCACCCCTCCACTTT	CASSYIPLDSPLHF
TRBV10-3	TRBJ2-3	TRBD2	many	TGTGCCATCAGTGAGAGGACTAGCGGGGGGGCCGCAGATACGCAGTATTTT	CAISERTSGGAADTQYF
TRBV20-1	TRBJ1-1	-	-	TGTAGTGCTCTCGCATGGGCAGTGGGAGCTTTCTTT	CSALAWAVGAFF
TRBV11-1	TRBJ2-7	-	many	TGTGCCAGCAGCTTCAGACAGTCCTACGAGCAGTACTTC	CASSFRQSYEQYF